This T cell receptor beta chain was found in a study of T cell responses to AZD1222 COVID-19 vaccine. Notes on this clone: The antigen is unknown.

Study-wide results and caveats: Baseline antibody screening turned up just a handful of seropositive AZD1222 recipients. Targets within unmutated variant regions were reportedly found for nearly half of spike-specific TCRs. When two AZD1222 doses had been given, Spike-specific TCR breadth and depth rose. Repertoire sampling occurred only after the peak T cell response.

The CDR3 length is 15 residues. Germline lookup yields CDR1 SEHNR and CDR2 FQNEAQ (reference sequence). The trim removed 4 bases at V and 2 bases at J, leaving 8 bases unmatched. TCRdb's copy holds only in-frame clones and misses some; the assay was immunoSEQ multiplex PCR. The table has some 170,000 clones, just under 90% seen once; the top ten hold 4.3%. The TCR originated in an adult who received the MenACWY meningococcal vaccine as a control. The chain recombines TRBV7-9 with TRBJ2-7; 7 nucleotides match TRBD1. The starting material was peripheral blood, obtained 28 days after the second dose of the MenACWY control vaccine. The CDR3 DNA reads TGTGCCAGCAGCTCAACCCGGGACAGCCCCTACGAGCAGTACTTC. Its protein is CASSSTRDSPYEQYF. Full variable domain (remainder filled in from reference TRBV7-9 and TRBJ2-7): DTGVSQNPRHKITKRGQNVTFRCDPISEHNRLYWYRQTLGQGPEFLTYFQNEAQLEKSRLLSDRFSAERPKGSFSTLEIQRTEQGDSAMYLCASSSTRDSPYEQYFGPGTRLTVT.